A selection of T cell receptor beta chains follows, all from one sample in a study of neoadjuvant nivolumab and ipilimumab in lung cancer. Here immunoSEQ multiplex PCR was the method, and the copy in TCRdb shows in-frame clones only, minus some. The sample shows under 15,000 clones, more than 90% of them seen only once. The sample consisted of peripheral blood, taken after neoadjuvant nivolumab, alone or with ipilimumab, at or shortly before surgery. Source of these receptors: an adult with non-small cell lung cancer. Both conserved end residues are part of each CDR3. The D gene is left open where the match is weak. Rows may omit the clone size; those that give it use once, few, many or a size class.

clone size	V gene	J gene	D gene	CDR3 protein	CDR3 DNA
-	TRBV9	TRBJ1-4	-	CASSPGDNPNEKLFF	TGTGCCAGCAGCCCCGGGGACAACCCTAATGAAAAACTGTTTTTT
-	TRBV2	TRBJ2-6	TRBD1	CASTRLGQTSGANVLTF	TGTGCCAGCACCCGTCTGGGACAGACCTCTGGGGCCAACGTCCTGACTTTC
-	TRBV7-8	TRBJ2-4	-	CASSPGGQGGLQYF	TGTGCCAGCAGCCCCGGGGGGCAGGGTGGGCTTCAGTACTTC
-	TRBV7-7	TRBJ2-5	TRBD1	CASSPGQPIQETQYF	TGTGCCAGCAGCCCGGGACAGCCAATCCAAGAGACCCAGTACTTC
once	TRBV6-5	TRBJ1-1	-	CASHWGQNTEAFF	TGTGCCAGCCATTGGGGGCAGAACACTGAAGCTTTCTTT
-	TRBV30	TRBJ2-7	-	CAWSVRAVYEQYF	TGTGCCTGGAGTGTTAGAGCAGTCTACGAGCAGTACTTC
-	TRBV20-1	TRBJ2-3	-	CSARADTQYF	TGCAGTGCCCGGGCAGATACGCAGTATTTT
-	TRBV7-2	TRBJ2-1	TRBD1	CASSLGDSNEQFF	TGTGCCAGCAGCTTAGGGGACAGCAATGAGCAGTTCTTC
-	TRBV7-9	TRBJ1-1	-	CASTSARGRDTEAFF	TGTGCCAGCACCTCAGCAAGGGGTCGGGACACTGAAGCTTTCTTT
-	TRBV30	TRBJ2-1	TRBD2	CAWGPLADTPHNEQFF	TGTGCCTGGGGTCCTCTAGCGGATACCCCCCACAATGAGCAGTTCTTC
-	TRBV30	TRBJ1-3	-	CAMESGLGNTIYF	TGTGCGATGGAGTCAGGGCTCGGAAACACCATATATTTT
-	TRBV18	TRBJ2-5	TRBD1	CASSPPGTEQETQYF	TGTGCCAGCTCACCACCCGGGACAGAACAAGAGACCCAGTACTTC
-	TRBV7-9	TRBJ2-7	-	CASSLVGNEQYF	TGTGCCAGCAGCTTAGTCGGAAACGAGCAGTACTTC
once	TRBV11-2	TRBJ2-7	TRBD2	CASSLDRGGNEQYF	TGTGCCAGCAGCTTAGATCGGGGGGGAAACGAGCAGTACTTC
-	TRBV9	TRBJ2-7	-	CASSVAAAAPSSYEQYF	TGTGCCAGCAGCGTAGCAGCTGCGGCGCCCAGTTCCTACGAGCAGTACTTC
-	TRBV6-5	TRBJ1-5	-	CASSETLNQPQHF	TGTGCCAGCAGCGAGACACTGAATCAGCCCCAGCATTTT
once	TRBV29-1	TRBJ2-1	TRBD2	CSVGTSEYNEQFF	TGCAGCGTCGGGACTAGCGAATACAATGAGCAGTTCTTC
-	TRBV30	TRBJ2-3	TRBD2	CAWETSGRARDTQYF	TGTGCCTGGGAGACTAGCGGGAGGGCCAGGGATACGCAGTATTTT
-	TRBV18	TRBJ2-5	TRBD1	CASSPLLTGRETQYF	TGTGCCAGCTCACCACTTTTGACAGGGCGGGAGACCCAGTACTTC
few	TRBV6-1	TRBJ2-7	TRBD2	CASSARGLAASYEQYF	TGTGCCAGCAGTGCAAGAGGACTAGCCGCGTCCTACGAGCAGTACTTC
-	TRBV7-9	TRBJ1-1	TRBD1	CASRMSQGLPEAFF	TGTGCCAGCAGAATGTCACAGGGGTTGCCTGAAGCTTTCTTT
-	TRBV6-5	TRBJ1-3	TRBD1	CASRKTGVNTIYF	TGTGCCAGCAGGAAAACAGGGGTTAACACCATATATTTT
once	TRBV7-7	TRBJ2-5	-	CASSPGTGTQYF	TGTGCCAGCAGCCCCGGGACCGGAACCCAGTACTTC
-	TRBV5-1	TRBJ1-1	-	CASSLIGGMNTEAFF	TGCGCCAGCAGCTTAATCGGGGGGATGAACACTGAAGCTTTCTTT
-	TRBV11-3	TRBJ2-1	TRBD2	CASSSLSGTSDYNEQFF	TGTGCCAGCAGCTCCCTATCGGGGACTAGCGACTACAATGAGCAGTTCTTC
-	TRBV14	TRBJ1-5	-	CASSQEPPFRQTRSNQPQHF	TGTGCCAGCAGCCAAGAGCCCCCGTTCCGACAGACCCGCAGCAATCAGCCCCAGCATTTT
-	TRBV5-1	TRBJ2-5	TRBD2	CASSLGAGGPGETQYF	TGCGCCAGCAGCTTGGGAGCGGGAGGGCCGGGAGAGACCCAGTACTTC
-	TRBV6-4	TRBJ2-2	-	CASSTDAAGELFF	TGTGCCAGCAGTACCGACGCGGCCGGGGAGCTGTTTTTT
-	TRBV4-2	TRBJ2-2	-	CASSLSQGQNTGELFF	TGTGCCAGCAGCCTTTCCCAGGGGCAGAACACCGGGGAGCTGTTTTTT
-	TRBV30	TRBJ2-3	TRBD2	CGGGRGTDTQYF	TGTGGGGGCGGGAGGGGTACAGATACGCAGTATTTT
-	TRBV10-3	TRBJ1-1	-	CAINSEGLTEAFF	TGTGCCATCAATTCCGAGGGGCTCACTGAAGCTTTCTTT
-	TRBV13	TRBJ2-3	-	CASSRVGAGTDTQYF	TGTGCCAGCAGCCGCGTCGGGGCTGGCACAGATACGCAGTATTTT
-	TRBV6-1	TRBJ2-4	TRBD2	CASSAETSGKNIQYF	TGTGCCAGCAGTGCCGAGACTAGCGGCAAAAACATTCAGTACTTC
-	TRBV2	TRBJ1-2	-	CASITRDNNYGYTF	TGTGCCAGCATCACAAGGGACAATAACTATGGCTACACCTTC
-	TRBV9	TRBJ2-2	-	CASRSGLANTGELFF	TGTGCCAGCAGATCGGGTCTAGCGAACACCGGGGAGCTGTTTTTT
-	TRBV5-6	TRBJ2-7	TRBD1	CASSMNRDRGYDPYEQYF	TGTGCCAGCAGCATGAACCGGGACAGGGGGTATGACCCCTACGAGCAGTACTTC
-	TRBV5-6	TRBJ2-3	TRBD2	CASSSSGSTDTQYF	TGTGCCAGCAGCTCTAGCGGGAGCACAGATACGCAGTATTTT
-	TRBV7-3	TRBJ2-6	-	CASSFSAPGSESGANVLTF	TGTGCCAGCAGCTTCTCAGCCCCGGGATCCGAATCTGGGGCCAACGTCCTGACTTTC
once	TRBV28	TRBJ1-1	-	CASSVDSHPTEAFF	TGTGCCAGCAGCGTGGACAGCCACCCAACTGAAGCTTTCTTT
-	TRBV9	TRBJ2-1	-	CASSVLSGSYNEQFF	TGTGCCAGCAGCGTCCTGAGCGGCTCCTACAATGAGCAGTTCTTC
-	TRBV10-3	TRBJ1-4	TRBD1	CAISERQGAEEKLFF	TGTGCCATCAGTGAGCGACAGGGGGCAGAGGAAAAACTGTTTTTT
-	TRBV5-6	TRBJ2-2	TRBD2	CASSYGGRTNTGELFF	TGTGCCAGCAGCTACGGCGGGAGGACGAACACCGGGGAGCTGTTTTTT
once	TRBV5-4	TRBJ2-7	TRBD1	CASSSLSRGHEQYF	TGTGCCAGCAGCTCGCTAAGTAGGGGGCACGAGCAGTACTTC
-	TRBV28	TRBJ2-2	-	CAIEGRPGELFF	TGTGCCATTGAAGGCCGGCCCGGGGAGCTGTTTTTT
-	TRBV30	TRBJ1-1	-	CAWSVGMYTEAFF	TGTGCCTGGAGTGTAGGGATGTACACTGAAGCTTTCTTT
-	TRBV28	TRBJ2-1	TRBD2	CASSLIGTSGYNEQFF	TGTGCCAGCAGTTTGATAGGGACTAGCGGTTACAATGAGCAGTTCTTC
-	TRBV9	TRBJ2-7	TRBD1	CASSSSSGQGSYEQYF	TGTGCCAGCAGCTCGTCATCTGGACAGGGCTCCTACGAGCAGTACTTC
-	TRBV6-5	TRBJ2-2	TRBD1	CASSKQQGGTGELFF	TGTGCCAGCAGTAAACAACAGGGGGGCACCGGGGAGCTGTTTTTT
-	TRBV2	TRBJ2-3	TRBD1	CASSETGGTDTQYF	TGTGCCAGCAGCGAGACAGGGGGTACAGATACGCAGTATTTT
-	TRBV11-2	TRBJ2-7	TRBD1	CASSSGQFYEQYF	TGTGCCAGCAGCTCGGGACAGTTCTACGAGCAGTACTTC
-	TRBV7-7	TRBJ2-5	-	CASSYGGMGGQETQYF	TGTGCCAGCAGCTATGGTGGAATGGGGGGCCAAGAGACCCAGTACTTC
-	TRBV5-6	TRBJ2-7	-	CASSLGSGLDFYEQYF	TGTGCCAGCAGCTTGGGGAGTGGGCTGGACTTTTACGAGCAGTACTTC
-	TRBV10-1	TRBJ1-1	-	CASGDGMNTEAFF	TGCGCCAGTGGGGACGGGATGAACACTGAAGCTTTCTTT
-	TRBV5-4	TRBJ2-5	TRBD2	CASSKGLAVQETQYF	TGTGCCAGCAGCAAGGGACTAGCGGTACAAGAGACCCAGTACTTC
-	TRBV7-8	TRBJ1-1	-	CASSLAGVGGRNTEAFF	TGTGCCAGCAGCTTAGCTGGGGTCGGGGGCCGGAACACTGAAGCTTTCTTT
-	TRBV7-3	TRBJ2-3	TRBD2	CASSSGTSADTQYF	TGTGCCAGCAGCTCGGGGACTAGCGCAGATACGCAGTATTTT
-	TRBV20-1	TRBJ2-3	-	CSARDKYSLHF	TGCAGTGCTAGAGATAAGTACTCCCTTCATTTT
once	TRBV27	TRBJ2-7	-	CASSRSWVGDPYEQYF	TGTGCCAGCAGTCGGTCGTGGGTCGGGGACCCGTACGAGCAGTACTTC
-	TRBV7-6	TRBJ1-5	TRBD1	CASSSRPADRGGQPQHF	TGTGCCAGCAGCTCGCGGCCCGCAGACAGGGGTGGTCAGCCCCAGCATTTT